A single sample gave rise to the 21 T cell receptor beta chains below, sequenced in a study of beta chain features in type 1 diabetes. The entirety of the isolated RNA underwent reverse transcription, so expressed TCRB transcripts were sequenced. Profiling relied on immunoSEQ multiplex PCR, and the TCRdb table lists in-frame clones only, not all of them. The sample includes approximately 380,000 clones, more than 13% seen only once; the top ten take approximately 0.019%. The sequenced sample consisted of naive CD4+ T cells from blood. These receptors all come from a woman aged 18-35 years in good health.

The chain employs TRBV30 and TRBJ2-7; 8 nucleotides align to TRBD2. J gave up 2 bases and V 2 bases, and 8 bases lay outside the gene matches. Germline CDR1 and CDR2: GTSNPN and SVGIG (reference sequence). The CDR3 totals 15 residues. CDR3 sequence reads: CAWSNPGGTAYEQYF. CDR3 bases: TGTGCCTGGAGTAACCCGGGGGGGACGGCCTACGAGCAGTACTTC. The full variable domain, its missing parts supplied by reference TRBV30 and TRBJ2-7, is SQTIHQWPATLVQPVGSPLSLECTVEGTSNPNLYWYRQAAGRGLQLLFYSVGIGQISSEVPQNLSASRPQDRQFILSSKKLLLSDSGFYLCAWSNPGGTAYEQYFGPGTRLTVT.

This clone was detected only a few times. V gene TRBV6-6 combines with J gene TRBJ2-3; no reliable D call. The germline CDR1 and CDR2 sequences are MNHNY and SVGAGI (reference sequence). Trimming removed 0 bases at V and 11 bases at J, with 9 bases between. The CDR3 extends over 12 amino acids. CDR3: CASSYSVFGQYF. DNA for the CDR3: TGTGCCAGCAGTTACTCGGTTTTCGGGCAGTATTTT.

As DNA, the CDR3 is TGTGCCAGCAGTGGGGTGACTAGCGGGATAGATGAGCAGTTCTTC. Protein: CASSGVTSGIDEQFF. V is TRBV2 and J is TRBJ2-1; TRBD2 aligns across 11 bases. Unmatched junction bases numbered 7, after V lost 4 bases and J lost 8 bases. The CDR3 extends over 15 amino acids. Germline assignment: CDR1 SNHLY and CDR2 FYNNEI.

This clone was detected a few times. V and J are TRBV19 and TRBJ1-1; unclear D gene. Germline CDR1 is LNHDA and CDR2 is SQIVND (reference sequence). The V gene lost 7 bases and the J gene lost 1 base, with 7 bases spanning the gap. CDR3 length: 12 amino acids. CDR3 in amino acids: CASKERNTEAFF. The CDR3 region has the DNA TGTGCCAGTAAAGAGAGGAACACTGAAGCTTTCTTT.

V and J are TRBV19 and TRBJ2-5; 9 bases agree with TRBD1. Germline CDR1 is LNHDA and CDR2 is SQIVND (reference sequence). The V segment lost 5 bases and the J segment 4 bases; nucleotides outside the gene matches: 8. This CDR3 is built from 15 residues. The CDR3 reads CASSFGQGQGETQYF. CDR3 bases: TGTGCCAGTAGTTTCGGACAGGGGCAGGGAGAGACCCAGTACTTC. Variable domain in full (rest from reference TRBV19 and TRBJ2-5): DGGITQSPKYLFRKEGQNVTLSCEQNLNHDAMYWYRQDPGQGLRLIYYSQIVNDFQKGDIAEGYSVSREKKESFPLTVTSAQKNPTAFYLCASSFGQGQGETQYFGPGTRLLVL.

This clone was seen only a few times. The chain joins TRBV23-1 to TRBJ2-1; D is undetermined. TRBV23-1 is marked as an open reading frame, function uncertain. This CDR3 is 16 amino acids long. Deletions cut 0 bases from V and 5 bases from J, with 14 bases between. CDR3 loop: CASSQSRGGYDNEQFF. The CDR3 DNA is TGCGCCAGCAGTCAATCACGTGGCGGTTATGACAATGAGCAGTTCTTC.

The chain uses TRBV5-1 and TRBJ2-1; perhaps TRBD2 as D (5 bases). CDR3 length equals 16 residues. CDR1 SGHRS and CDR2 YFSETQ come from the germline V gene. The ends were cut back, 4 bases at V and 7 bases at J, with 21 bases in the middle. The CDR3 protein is CASSTLHNPRGNEQFF. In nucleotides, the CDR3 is TGCGCCAGCAGCACCTTGCACAATCCCCGAGGGAATGAGCAGTTCTTC.

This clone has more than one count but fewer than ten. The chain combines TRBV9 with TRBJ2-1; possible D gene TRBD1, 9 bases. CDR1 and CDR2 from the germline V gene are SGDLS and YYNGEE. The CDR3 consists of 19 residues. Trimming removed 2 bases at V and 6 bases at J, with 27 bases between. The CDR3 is CASSVGTGIDGRAFNEQFF. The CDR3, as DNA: TGTGCCAGCAGCGTCGGGACAGGGATTGACGGGAGGGCGTTCAATGAGCAGTTCTTC.

CDR3: CSGDRGQETQYF. CDR3 nucleotide sequence: TGCAGCGGGGACAGGGGCCAAGAGACCCAGTACTTC. The rearrangement uses TRBV29-1 and TRBJ2-5; 10 bases fit TRBD1. This CDR3 region has 12 residues. Germline trimming cut 7 bases from V and 1 base from J; bases unmatched to any gene: 0. Germline V gives CDR1 SQVTM, CDR2 ANQGSEA.

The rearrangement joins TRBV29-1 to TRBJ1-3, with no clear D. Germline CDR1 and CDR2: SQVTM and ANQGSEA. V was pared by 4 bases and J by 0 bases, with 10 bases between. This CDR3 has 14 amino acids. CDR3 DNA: TGCAGCGTTGCTGGCAGATTCTCTGGAAACACCATATATTTT. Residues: CSVAGRFSGNTIYF.

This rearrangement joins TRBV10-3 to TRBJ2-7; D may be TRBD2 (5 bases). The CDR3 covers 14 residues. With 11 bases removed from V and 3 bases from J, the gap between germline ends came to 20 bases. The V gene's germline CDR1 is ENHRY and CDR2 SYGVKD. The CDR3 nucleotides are TGTGCCTCCAAAGTGGGGAGTTCGGGCTACGAGCAGTACTTC. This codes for CASKVGSSGYEQYF.

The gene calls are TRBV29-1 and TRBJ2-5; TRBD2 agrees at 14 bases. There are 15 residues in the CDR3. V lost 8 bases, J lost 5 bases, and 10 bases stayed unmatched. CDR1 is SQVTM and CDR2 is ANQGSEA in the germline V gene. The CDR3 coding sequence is TGCAGCTCGCGACTAGCGGGAGGGCCGAGGGAGACCCAGTACTTC. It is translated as CSSRLAGGPRETQYF.

The CDR3 nucleotides are TGTGCCTGGGGGAGGACCCCAAACACTGAAGCTTTCTTT. This encodes CAWGRTPNTEAFF. The chain couples TRBV30 to TRBJ1-1, with no clear D. Germline V lookup: CDR1 GTSNPN, CDR2 SVGIG (reference sequence). This CDR3 comprises 13 residues. V gave up 5 bases and J gave up 2 bases, with 12 bases separating them.

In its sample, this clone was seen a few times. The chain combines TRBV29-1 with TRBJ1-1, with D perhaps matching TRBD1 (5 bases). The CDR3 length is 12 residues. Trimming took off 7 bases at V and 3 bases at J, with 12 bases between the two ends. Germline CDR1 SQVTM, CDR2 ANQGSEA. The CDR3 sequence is CSAAQGYTEAFF. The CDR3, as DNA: TGCAGCGCCGCCCAGGGATACACTGAAGCTTTCTTT.

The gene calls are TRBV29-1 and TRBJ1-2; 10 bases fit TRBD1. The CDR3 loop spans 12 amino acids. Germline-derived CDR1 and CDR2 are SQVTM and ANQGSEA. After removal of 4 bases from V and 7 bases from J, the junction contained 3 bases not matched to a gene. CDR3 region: CSVGDRGPGYTF. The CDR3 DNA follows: TGCAGCGTTGGGGACAGGGGTCCTGGCTACACCTTC.

The CDR3 DNA is TGTGCCAGCGTTAATGGACAGGGGGTGGAGACCCAGTACTTC. This encodes CASVNGQGVETQYF. The V and J genes are TRBV28 and TRBJ2-5; TRBD1 agrees at 10 bases. Germline CDR1 MDHEN, CDR2 SYDVKM. Trimming at V came to 8 bases and at J to 5 bases, leaving 8 bases not matched to a gene. CDR3 size: 14 residues.

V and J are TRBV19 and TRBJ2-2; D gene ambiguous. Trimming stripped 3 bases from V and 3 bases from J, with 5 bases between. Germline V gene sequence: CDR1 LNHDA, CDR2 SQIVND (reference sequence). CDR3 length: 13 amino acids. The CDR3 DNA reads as TGTGCCAGTAGTATTCGTTACACCGGGGAGCTGTTTTTT. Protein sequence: CASSIRYTGELFF.

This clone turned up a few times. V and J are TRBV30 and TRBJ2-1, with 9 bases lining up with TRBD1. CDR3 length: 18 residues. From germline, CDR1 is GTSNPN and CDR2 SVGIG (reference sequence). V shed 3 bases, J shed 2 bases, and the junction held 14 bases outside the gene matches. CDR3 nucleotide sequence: TGTGCCTGGAGCTCTACCGGGACAGGGAAAGGAGCCTACAATGAGCAGTTCTTC. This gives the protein CAWSSTGTGKGAYNEQFF.

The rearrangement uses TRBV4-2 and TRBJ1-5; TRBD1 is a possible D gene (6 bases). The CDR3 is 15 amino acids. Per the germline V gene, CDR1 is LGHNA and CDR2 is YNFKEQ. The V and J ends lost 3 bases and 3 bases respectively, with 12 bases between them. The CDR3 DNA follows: TGTGCCAGCAGCCAGGTACAGGGTACCAATCAGCCCCAGCATTTT. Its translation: CASSQVQGTNQPQHF.

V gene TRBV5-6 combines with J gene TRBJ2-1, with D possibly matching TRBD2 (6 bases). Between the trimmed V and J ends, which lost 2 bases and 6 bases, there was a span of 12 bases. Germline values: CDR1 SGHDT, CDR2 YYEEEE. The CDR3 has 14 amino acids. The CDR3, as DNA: TGTGCCAGCAGCTTAATCGGGAGACCCAATGAGCAGTTCTTC. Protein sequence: CASSLIGRPNEQFF.

This CDR3 is CASSQDWQYLGAGLGRWSYNEQFF. The CDR3 nucleotides read TGTGCCAGCAGCCAAGATTGGCAGTACTTAGGAGCAGGGCTCGGGCGATGGTCCTACAATGAGCAGTTCTTC. The V and J genes are TRBV14 and TRBJ2-1; D perhaps matches TRBD1 (5 bases). V lost 0 bases, J lost 1 base, and 34 bases lay in between. The length of the CDR3 is 24 residues. Germline CDR1 SGHDN, CDR2 FVKESK.